The 19 T cell receptor beta chains below come from one sample, sequenced in a study of T cell responses to AZD1222 COVID-19 vaccine. Produced via immunoSEQ multiplex PCR; TCRdb's table is partial and in-frame only. The data show over 150,000 clones, 85% to 90% seen once. The sample was peripheral blood, taken on day 0 of AZD1222 vaccination. These receptors all come from an adult in good health.

V gene TRBV19 combines with J gene TRBJ1-2; 9 nucleotides agree with TRBD1. There are 15 residues in the CDR3. V was clipped by 6 bases and J by 3 bases; unmatched bases: 8. Looked up from germline, CDR1 is LNHDA and CDR2 is SQIVND (reference sequence). CDR3 region: CASRLSRQGDYGYTF. As DNA, the CDR3 is TGTGCCAGTAGGCTTTCAAGACAGGGGGACTATGGCTACACCTTC.

The chain carries TRBV9 and TRBJ2-7, with a possible D match to TRBD1 (5 bases). V lost 0 bases to trimming and J lost 2 bases, with 12 bases between them. Germline V CDR1 and CDR2: SGDLS, YYNGEE. CDR3 size: 15 residues. CDR3 protein: CASSVGQGVAYEQYF. The CDR3 DNA follows: TGTGCCAGCAGCGTAGGGCAGGGTGTAGCCTACGAGCAGTACTTC.

This sequence joins TRBV7-2 and TRBJ2-5, with unresolved D. This CDR3 is built from 13 residues. CDR1 and CDR2 (germline): SGHTA, FQGNSA. V was pared by 3 bases and J by 0 bases, with 5 bases between. The CDR3 protein is CASSLAYQETQYF. The CDR3, as DNA: TGTGCCAGCAGCTTGGCCTACCAAGAGACCCAGTACTTC.

The gene calls are TRBV18 and TRBJ1-4; no definite D call. Per germline, CDR1 KGHSH and CDR2 LQKENI. Trimming stripped 2 bases from V and 4 bases from J, with 5 bases between. This CDR3 is built from 13 residues. CDR3 loop: CASSPGRNEKLFF. The CDR3 DNA reads TGTGCCAGCTCACCAGGGCGTAATGAAAAACTGTTTTTT.

The chain carries TRBV24-1 and TRBJ2-1, with no clear D. The CDR3 is 11 residues long. Between the trimmed V and J ends, which lost 0 bases and 10 bases, there was a span of 3 bases. CDR1 is KGHDR, CDR2 SFDVKD, per germline. This CDR3 reads CATSDLDEQFF. The CDR3 DNA follows: TGTGCCACCAGTGATTTGGACGAGCAGTTCTTC.

This chain joins TRBV28 and TRBJ2-7; a weak D match, TRBD1 (6 bases). Trimming removed 6 bases from V and 2 bases from J, with 14 bases in between. The germline gives CDR1 MDHEN, CDR2 SYDVKM. The CDR3 is 14 amino acids. In DNA form, the CDR3 reads TGTGCCAGCAGCCGGGACACCGCCACCTACGAGCAGTACTTC. This sequence encodes CASSRDTATYEQYF.

The chain combines TRBV28 with TRBJ2-1; perhaps TRBD2 as D (6 bases). The ends were cut back, 3 bases at V and 3 bases at J, with 15 bases in the middle. CDR1 and CDR2 from the germline V gene are MDHEN and SYDVKM. This CDR3 is built from 16 residues. In DNA form, the CDR3 reads TGTGCCAGCAGTTTCGAGGGGAGGAGATTCTACAATGAGCAGTTCTTC. It specifies CASSFEGRRFYNEQFF.

The V call is TRBV3-1 (or the pseudogene TRBV3-2), the J call TRBJ2-2; D call uncertain. CDR3 length equals 12 residues. Germline CDR1 reads LGHDT; CDR2 reads YNNKEL (reference sequence). Trimming removed 3 bases at V and 5 bases at J, with 4 bases between. Here the CDR3 DNA reads TGTGCCAGCAGCCAGTTTACCGGGGAGCTGTTTTTT. This codes for CASSQFTGELFF.

This clone came up a few times. The CDR3, as DNA: TGCGCCAGCAGCCACATAAAGCGGGGGGAAAGAACGGAGACCCAGTACTTC. It translates to CASSHIKRGERTETQYF. The J gene is TRBJ2-5, the V gene TRBV4-1, with 9 nucleotides matching TRBD2. The CDR3 is made up of 17 amino acids. The germline CDR1 and CDR2 sequences are MGHRA and YSYEKL. V was clipped by 3 bases and J by 5 bases; unmatched bases: 13.

This clone has only one observation. CDR3 nucleotide sequence: TGTGCCAGTAACTTAGCGGGAGGGTGGGCCAATGAGCAGTTCTTC. This sequence encodes CASNLAGGWANEQFF. V usage is TRBV28 and J usage is TRBJ2-1; TRBD2 agrees at 11 bases. The J segment lost 6 bases and the V segment lost 9 bases, leaving 10 bases of the junction unmatched. From germline, CDR1 is MDHEN and CDR2 SYDVKM. CDR3 length: 15 amino acids.

The DNA for the CDR3 is TGTGCCAGCAGTTCTCCCGGGACTAGCGGGGTTCAAGGGCAGTTCTTC. Protein product: CASSSPGTSGVQGQFF. This chain uses TRBV28 with TRBJ2-1, with 13 positions matching TRBD2. In germline, CDR1 is MDHEN, CDR2 SYDVKM. This CDR3 spans 16 amino acids. V dropped 4 bases and J dropped 12; count of bases not matched to a gene: 12. Supplemented by reference TRBV28 and TRBJ2-1, the full variable domain reads DVKVTQSSRYLVKRTGEKVFLECVQDMDHENMFWYRQDPGLGLRLIYFSYDVKMKEKGDIPEGYSVSREKKERFSLILESASTNQTSMYLCASSSPGTSGVQGQFFGPGTRLTVL.

The chain is built from TRBV9 and TRBJ2-5; tentatively, D is TRBD1 (5 bases). Deletions cut 0 bases from V and 7 bases from J, with 13 bases between. CDR3 length equals 14 residues. CDR1 and CDR2 from the germline V gene are SGDLS and YYNGEE. CDR3 sequence: CASSVGQQGRTQYF. The CDR3 DNA reads as TGTGCCAGCAGCGTAGGACAGCAGGGTCGGACCCAGTACTTC.

This rearrangement joins TRBV28 to TRBJ2-3, with TRBD2 matching over 11 bases. The CDR3 is made up of 15 amino acids. Germline trimming cut 8 bases from V and 4 bases from J; bases unmatched to any gene: 8. The germline V gene has CDR1 MDHEN and CDR2 SYDVKM. CDR3 sequence (DNA): TGTGCCAGCGGATTAGCGGGGGGGCCCCCAGATACGCAGTATTTT. Its protein product is CASGLAGGPPDTQYF.

This clone was observed once. The chain combines TRBV29-1 with TRBJ1-1; D is undetermined. V dropped 6 bases and J dropped 3 bases, with 14 bases sitting between them. In germline, CDR1 is SQVTM, CDR2 ANQGSEA. This CDR3 has 13 amino acids. CDR3 protein: CSVLSFMDTEAFF. DNA for the CDR3: TGCAGCGTGCTATCTTTCATGGACACTGAAGCTTTCTTT.

The chain joins TRBV7-7 to TRBJ2-2; unclear D gene. The CDR3 extends over 16 amino acids. V lost 2 bases, J lost 7 bases, and 17 bases lay in between. CDR1 is SSHAT, CDR2 FNYEAQ, per germline (reference sequence). The CDR3 loop reads CASSLRLPDSGGELFF. The CDR3 nucleotides are TGTGCCAGCAGCTTACGGTTGCCCGACTCCGGCGGGGAGCTGTTTTTT.

The gene calls are TRBV6-5 and TRBJ2-5; D remains ambiguous. This CDR3 comprises 13 residues. V was trimmed by 2 bases and J by 2 bases, leaving 6 bases between them. Germline CDR1 reads MNHEY; CDR2 reads SVGAGI. The CDR3 region is CASSYPAQETQYF. In nucleotides, the CDR3 is TGTGCCAGCAGTTACCCAGCACAAGAGACCCAGTACTTC.

This clone was found once. The chain uses TRBV7-2 and TRBJ1-2; D might be TRBD1 (6 bases). V gave up 3 bases and J gave up 8 bases, with 16 bases separating them. In germline, CDR1 is SGHTA, CDR2 FQGNSA. This CDR3 comprises 14 residues. The CDR3 sequence: CASSLGQGNAGYTF. The DNA of the CDR3 is TGTGCCAGCAGCTTGGGGCAGGGGAATGCCGGCTACACCTTC.

The chain joins TRBV30 to TRBJ1-5; the D gene is possibly TRBD1 (5 bases). The V and J ends lost 3 bases and 0 bases respectively, with 12 bases between them. The germline V gene has CDR1 GTSNPN and CDR2 SVGIG (reference sequence). This CDR3 region has 15 residues. The CDR3 reads CAWSLSGASNQPQHF. CDR3 nucleotides: TGTGCCTGGAGCCTCAGTGGGGCTAGCAATCAGCCCCAGCATTTT.

The chain carries TRBV3-1 (or the pseudogene TRBV3-2) and TRBJ2-1; D may match TRBD1 or TRBD2 (6 bases each). Germline V CDR1 and CDR2: LGHDT, YNNKEL (reference sequence). The CDR3 sequence is 18 residues long. V shed 6 bases and J shed 7 bases, with 28 bases lying between them. DNA of the CDR3: TGTGCCAGCAGTCCAATCCGGGGGTCTCGGGGGCCCTTGAATGAGCAGTTCTTC. Translating gives CASSPIRGSRGPLNEQFF.